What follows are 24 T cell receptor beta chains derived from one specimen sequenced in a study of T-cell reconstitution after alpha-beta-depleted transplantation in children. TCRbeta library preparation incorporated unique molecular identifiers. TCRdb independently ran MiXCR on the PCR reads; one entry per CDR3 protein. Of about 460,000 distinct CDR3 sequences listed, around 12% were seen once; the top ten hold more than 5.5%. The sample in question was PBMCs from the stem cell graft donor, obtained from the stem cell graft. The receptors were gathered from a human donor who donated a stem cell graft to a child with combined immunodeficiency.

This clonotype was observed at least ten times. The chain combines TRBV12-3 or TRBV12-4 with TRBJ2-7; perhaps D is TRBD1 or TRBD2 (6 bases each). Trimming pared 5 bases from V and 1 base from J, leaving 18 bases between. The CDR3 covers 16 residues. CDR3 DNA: TGTGCCAGCAGTACCCCCAACGGCGGGACATCCTACGAGCAGTACTTC. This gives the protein CASSTPNGGTSYEQYF.

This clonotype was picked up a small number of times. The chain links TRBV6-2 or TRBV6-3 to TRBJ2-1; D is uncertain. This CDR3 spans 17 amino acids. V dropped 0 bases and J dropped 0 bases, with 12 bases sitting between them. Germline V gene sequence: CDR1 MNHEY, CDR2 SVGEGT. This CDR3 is CASSYSRTDSSYNEQFF. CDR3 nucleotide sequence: TGTGCCAGCAGTTACTCAAGGACGGATAGCTCCTACAATGAGCAGTTCTTC.

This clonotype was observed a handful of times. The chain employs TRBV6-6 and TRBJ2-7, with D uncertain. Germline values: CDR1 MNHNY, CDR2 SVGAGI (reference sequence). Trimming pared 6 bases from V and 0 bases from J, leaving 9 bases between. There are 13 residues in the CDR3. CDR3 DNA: TGTGCCAGCAGGGACCTCGGCTCCTACGAGCAGTACTTC. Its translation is CASRDLGSYEQYF.

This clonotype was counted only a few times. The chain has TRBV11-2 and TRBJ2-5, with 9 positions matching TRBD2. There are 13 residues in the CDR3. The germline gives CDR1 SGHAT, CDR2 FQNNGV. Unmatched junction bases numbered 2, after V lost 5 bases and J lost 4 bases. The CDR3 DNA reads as TGTGCCAGCAGCCCGGGACTAGCAGAGACCCAGTACTTC. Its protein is CASSPGLAETQYF. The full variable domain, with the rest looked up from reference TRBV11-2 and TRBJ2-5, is EAGVAQSPRYKIIEKRQSVAFWCNPISGHATLYWYQQILGQGPKLLIQFQNNGVVDDSQLPKDRFSAERLKGVDSTLKIQPAKLEDSAVYLCASSPGLAETQYFGPGTRLLVL.

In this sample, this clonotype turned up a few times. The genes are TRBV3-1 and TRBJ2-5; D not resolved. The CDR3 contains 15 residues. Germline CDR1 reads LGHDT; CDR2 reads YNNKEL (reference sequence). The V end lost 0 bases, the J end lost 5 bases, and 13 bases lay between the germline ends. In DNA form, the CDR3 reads TGTGCCAGCAGCCAAGAACCACTAACCGGGGAGACCCAGTACTTC. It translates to CASSQEPLTGETQYF.

The CDR3 sequence: CASSSGQGEYQPQHF. Here the CDR3 DNA reads TGTGCCAGCAGCTCGGGACAGGGGGAATATCAGCCCCAGCATTTT. The J gene is TRBJ1-5, the V gene TRBV7-9, with TRBD1 identical over 11 bases. CDR3 length: 15 amino acids. Germline-derived CDR1 and CDR2 are SEHNR and FQNEAQ (reference sequence). The V and J ends lost 4 bases and 5 bases, in that order; junction bases with no gene match: 4.

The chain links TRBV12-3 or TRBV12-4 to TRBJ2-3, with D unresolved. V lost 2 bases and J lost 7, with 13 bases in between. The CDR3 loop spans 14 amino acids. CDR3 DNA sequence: TGTGCCAGCAGTTTAAGAAGGGAATCATATACGCAGTATTTT. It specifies CASSLRRESYTQYF.

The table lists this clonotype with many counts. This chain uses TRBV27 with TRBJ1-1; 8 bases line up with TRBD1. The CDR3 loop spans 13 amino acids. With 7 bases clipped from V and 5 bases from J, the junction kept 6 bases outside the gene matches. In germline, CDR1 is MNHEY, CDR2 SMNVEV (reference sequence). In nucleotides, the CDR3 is TGTGCCAGCATAGACAGGGGAAAAACTGAAGCTTTCTTT. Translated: CASIDRGKTEAFF.

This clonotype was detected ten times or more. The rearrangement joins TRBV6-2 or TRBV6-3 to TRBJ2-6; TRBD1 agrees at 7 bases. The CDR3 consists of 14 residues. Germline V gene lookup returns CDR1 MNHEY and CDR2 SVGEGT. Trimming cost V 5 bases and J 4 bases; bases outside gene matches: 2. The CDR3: CASSPDRGANVLTF. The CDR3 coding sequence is TGTGCCAGCAGTCCGGACAGGGGGGCCAACGTCCTGACTTTC.

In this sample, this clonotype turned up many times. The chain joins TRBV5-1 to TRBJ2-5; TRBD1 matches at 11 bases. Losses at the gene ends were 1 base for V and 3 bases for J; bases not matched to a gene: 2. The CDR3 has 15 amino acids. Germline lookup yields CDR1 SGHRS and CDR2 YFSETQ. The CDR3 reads CASSLRTGGEETQYF. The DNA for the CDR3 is TGCGCCAGCAGCTTGCGGACAGGGGGCGAAGAGACCCAGTACTTC. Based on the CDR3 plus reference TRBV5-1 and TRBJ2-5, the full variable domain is KAGVTQTPRYLIKTRGQQVTLSCSPISGHRSVSWYQQTPGQGLQFLFEYFSETQRNKGNFPGRFSGRQFSNSRSEMNVSTLELGDSALYLCASSLRTGGEETQYFGPGTRLLVL.

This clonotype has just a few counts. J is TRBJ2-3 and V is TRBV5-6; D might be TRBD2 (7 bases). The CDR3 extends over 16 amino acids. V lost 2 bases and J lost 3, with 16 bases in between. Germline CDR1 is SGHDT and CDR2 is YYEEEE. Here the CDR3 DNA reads TGTGCCAGCAGCTTTGTCTTTCGGGGGGCGACAGATACGCAGTATTTT. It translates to CASSFVFRGATDTQYF.

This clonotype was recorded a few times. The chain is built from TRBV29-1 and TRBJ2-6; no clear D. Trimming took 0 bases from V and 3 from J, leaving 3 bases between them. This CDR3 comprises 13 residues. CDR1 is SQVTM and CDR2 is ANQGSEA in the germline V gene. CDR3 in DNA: TGCAGCGTTGAAGAGGTTGGGGCCAACGTCCTGACTTTC. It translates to CSVEEVGANVLTF.

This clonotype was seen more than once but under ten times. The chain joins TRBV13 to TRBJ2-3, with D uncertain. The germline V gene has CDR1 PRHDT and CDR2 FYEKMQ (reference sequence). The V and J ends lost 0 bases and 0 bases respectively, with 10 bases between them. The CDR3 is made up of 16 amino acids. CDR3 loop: CASSLGQQPSTDTQYF. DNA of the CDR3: TGTGCCAGCAGCTTAGGCCAACAGCCTAGCACAGATACGCAGTATTTT.

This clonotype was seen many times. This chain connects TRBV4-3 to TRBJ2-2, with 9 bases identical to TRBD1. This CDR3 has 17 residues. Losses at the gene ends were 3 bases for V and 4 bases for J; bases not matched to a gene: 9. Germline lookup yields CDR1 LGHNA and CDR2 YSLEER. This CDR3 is CASSHRPGQGPTGELFF. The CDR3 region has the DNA TGCGCCAGCAGCCACCGACCGGGACAGGGTCCCACCGGGGAGCTGTTTTTT.

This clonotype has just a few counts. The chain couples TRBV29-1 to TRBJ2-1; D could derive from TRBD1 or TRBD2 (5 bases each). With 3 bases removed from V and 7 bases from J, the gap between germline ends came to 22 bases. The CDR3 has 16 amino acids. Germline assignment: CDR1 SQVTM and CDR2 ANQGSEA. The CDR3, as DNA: TGCAGCGTTGAGGGAACCGGGACCCACTATGGGAATGAGCAGTTCTTC. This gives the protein CSVEGTGTHYGNEQFF.

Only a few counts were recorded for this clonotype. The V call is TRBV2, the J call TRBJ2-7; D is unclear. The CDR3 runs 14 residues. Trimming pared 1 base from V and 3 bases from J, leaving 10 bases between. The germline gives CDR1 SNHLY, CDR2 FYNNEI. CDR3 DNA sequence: TGTGCCAGCAGTGAAGGGGCTAGATACTACGAGCAGTACTTC. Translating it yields CASSEGARYYEQYF.

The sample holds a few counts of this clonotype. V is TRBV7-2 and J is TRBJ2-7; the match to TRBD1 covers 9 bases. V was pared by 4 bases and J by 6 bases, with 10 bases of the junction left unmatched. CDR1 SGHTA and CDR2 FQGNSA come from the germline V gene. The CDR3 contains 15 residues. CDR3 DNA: TGTGCCAGCAGCTGGGGGTCGGGACAGGGCCGCGAGCAGTACTTC. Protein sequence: CASSWGSGQGREQYF.

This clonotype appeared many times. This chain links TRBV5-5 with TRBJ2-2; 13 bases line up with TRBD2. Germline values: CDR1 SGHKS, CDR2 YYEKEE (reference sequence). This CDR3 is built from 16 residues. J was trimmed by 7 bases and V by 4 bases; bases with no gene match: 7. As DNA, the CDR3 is TGTGCCAGCAGCCCCGGACTAGCGGGAGTTTTCGGGGAGCTGTTTTTT. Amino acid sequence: CASSPGLAGVFGELFF.

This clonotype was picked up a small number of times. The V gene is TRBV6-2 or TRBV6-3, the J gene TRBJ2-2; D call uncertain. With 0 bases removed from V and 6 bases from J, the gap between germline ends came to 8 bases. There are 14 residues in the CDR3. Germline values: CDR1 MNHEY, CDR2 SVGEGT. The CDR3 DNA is TGTGCCAGCAGTTACTCTCGTGCCGCCGGGGAGCTGTTTTTT. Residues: CASSYSRAAGELFF.

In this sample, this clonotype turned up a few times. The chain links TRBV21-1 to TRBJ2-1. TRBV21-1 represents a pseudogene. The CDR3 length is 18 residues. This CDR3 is CASSKVRYKRSLYNEQFF. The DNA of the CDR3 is TGTGCCAGCAGCAAAGTACGGTACAAGCGGAGCCTCTACAATGAGCAGTTCTTC.

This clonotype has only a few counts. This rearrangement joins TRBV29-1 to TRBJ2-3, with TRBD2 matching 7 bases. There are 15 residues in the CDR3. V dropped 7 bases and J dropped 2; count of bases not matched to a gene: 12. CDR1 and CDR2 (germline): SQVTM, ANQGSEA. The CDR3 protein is CSAGGGDEATDTQYF. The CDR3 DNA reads TGCAGCGCTGGGGGGGGAGATGAAGCCACAGATACGCAGTATTTT.

The CDR3 DNA reads TGTGCCAGCAGTTCAGTCGTAGCGGGAGGGCAAGATGAGCAGTTCTTC. Amino acids: CASSSVVAGGQDEQFF. J is TRBJ2-1 and V is TRBV6-2 or TRBV6-3; 11 nucleotides match TRBD2. The junction had 10 bases not matched to a gene; V was cut back by 4 bases and J by 8 bases. CDR3 length: 16 residues. From germline, CDR1 is MNHEY and CDR2 SVGEGT.

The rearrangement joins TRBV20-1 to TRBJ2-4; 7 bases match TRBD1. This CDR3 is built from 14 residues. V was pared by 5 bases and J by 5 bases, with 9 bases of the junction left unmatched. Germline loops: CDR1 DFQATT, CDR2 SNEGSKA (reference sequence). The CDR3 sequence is CSADRNGQENIQYF. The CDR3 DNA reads TGCAGTGCTGACCGAAATGGACAGGAAAACATTCAGTACTTC.

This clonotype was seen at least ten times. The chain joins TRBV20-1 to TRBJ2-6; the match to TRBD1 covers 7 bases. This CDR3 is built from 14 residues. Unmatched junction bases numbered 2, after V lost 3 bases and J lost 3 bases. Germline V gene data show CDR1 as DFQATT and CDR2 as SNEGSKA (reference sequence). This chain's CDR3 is CSASTGVGANVLTF. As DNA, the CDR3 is TGCAGTGCTAGCACAGGGGTTGGGGCCAACGTCCTGACTTTC.